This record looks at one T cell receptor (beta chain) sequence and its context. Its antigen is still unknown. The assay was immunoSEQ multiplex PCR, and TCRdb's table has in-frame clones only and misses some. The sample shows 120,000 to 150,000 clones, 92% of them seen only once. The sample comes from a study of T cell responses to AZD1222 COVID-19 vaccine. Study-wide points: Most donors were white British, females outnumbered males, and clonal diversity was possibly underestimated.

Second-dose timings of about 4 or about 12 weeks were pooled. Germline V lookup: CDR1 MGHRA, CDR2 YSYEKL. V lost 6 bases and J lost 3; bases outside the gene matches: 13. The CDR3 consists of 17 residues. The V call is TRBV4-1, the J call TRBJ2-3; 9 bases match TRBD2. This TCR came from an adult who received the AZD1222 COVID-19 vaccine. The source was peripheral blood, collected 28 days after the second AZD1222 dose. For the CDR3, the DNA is TGCGCCAGCAGACGAGGCCTAGCGGGGATAATGACAGATACGCAGTATTTT. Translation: CASRRGLAGIMTDTQYF.